The sequence of this T cell receptor beta chain was determined in a study of T cells in tuberculosis. This table comes from immunoSEQ multiplex PCR, and its TCRdb copy is limited to in-frame clones, with some not included. The sample has roughly 59,000 clones, 80% to 85% seen once. Whole-study results and caveats: T cells binding CD1B-GMM tetramer weakly possibly escaped the sort.

Thawed, overnight-rested PBMC were stained with GMM-loaded CD1B tetramer, viability dye and anti-CD3, then sorted. The lipid loaded on the CD1B tetramers was C32 glucose monomycolate from Rhodococcus equi. Each donor contributed roughly 91,000 sorted tetramer-negative cells. This CDR3 has 16 residues. CDR1 MNHNY and CDR2 SVGAGI come from the germline V gene (reference sequence). The V segment lost 4 bases and the J segment 3 bases; nucleotides outside the gene matches: 9. The chain links TRBV6-6 to TRBJ1-2, with 9 nucleotides matching TRBD1. The sequence came from an adult woman with latent tuberculosis. Source material: CD1b-GMM tetramer-negative cells sorted from PBMCs. The CDR3 protein is CASSFTTGGDDYGYTF. The CDR3 nucleotides are TGTGCCAGCAGTTTCACCACAGGGGGCGACGACTATGGCTACACCTTC.